This passage covers 14 T cell receptor beta chains from one sample sequenced in a study of T cells after yellow fever vaccination. TCRdb reanalysed the 5' RACE reads using MiXCR and keeps one entry per CDR3 protein. The sample lists some 200,000 distinct CDR3 sequences; approximately 10% were seen once. Here the sequenced sample was CD8+ T cells sorted from PBMCs, taken 15 days after the yellow fever booster vaccination. The receptors were sampled from a man aged 18 to 30 who received the YFV17D yellow fever vaccine.

This clonotype was seen a few times. The rearrangement uses TRBV7-9 and TRBJ2-1, with 9 positions matching TRBD2. Trimming removed 5 bases from V and 9 bases from J; junction bases left unmatched: 11. The germline V gene encodes CDR1 SEHNR and CDR2 FQNEAQ (reference sequence). The CDR3 is 15 residues long. The CDR3 region has the DNA TGTGCCAGCAGCCCCCCCGGGACTAGCAATAGTGAGCAGTTCTTC. Protein sequence: CASSPPGTSNSEQFF.

V usage is TRBV5-4 and J usage is TRBJ2-7; a weak D match, TRBD1 (6 bases). Germline V gene data show CDR1 as SGHNT and CDR2 as YYREEE (reference sequence). The CDR3 extends over 16 amino acids. V lost 2 bases and J lost 2, with 17 bases in between. The CDR3 loop is CASSFIGQGPTYEQYV. The DNA for the CDR3 is TGTGCCAGCAGCTTTATAGGCCAGGGGCCCACCTACGAGCAGTACGTC.

This clonotype was seen a few times. This rearrangement joins TRBV24-1 to TRBJ2-3, with D tentatively TRBD1 (6 bases). Looked up from germline, CDR1 is KGHDR and CDR2 is SFDVKD. V was pared by 9 bases and J by 1 base, with 22 bases between. The CDR3 loop spans 17 amino acids. Here the CDR3 reads CATEKPPRDTCTDTQYF. In DNA, the CDR3 is TGTGCCACCGAAAAACCGCCCCGGGACACTTGCACAGATACGCAGTATTTT.

This clonotype was observed a handful of times. J is TRBJ2-2 and V is TRBV4-1; D is perhaps TRBD1 (6 bases). V lost 4 bases, J lost 0 bases, and 9 bases lay in between. Germline V gives CDR1 MGHRA, CDR2 YSYEKL. This CDR3 contains 15 residues. The CDR3 DNA follows: TGCGCCAGCAGCCGGACAGTATCGAACACCGGGGAGCTGTTTTTT. Amino acids: CASSRTVSNTGELFF.

The gene calls are TRBV7-9 and TRBJ2-5; D is unclear. V lost 2 bases and J lost 5, with 9 bases in between. The germline gives CDR1 SEHNR, CDR2 FQNEAQ (reference sequence). The CDR3 sequence is 13 residues long. CDR3 loop: CASSLQDRETQYF. The CDR3 nucleotides read TGTGCCAGCAGCTTACAGGATAGGGAGACCCAGTACTTC. The complete variable domain, with remaining parts taken from reference TRBV7-9 and TRBJ2-5, reads DTGVSQNPRHKITKRGQNVTFRCDPISEHNRLYWYRQTLGQGPEFLTYFQNEAQLEKSRLLSDRFSAERPKGSFSTLEIQRTEQGDSAMYLCASSLQDRETQYFGPGTRLLVL.

This clonotype has just a few counts. CDR3 in DNA: TGTGCCAGCAGCGTAGAGGGGGCAGAGAGAGAGACCCAGTACTTC. Translating gives CASSVEGAERETQYF. The gene calls are TRBV9 and TRBJ2-5, with TRBD1 matching over 7 bases. Unmatched junction bases numbered 6, after V lost 0 bases and J lost 4 bases. The CDR3 runs 15 residues. Per the germline V gene, CDR1 is SGDLS and CDR2 is YYNGEE.

This clonotype was counted only a few times. V gene TRBV27 combines with J gene TRBJ1-5; TRBD1 is a possible D gene (5 bases). The V and J ends lost 5 bases and 4 bases respectively, with 12 bases between them. The CDR3 is made up of 14 amino acids. CDR1 and CDR2 (germline): MNHEY, SMNVEV (reference sequence). The CDR3 loop is CASSTHGGNQPQHF. CDR3 DNA: TGTGCCAGCAGTACCCACGGGGGGAATCAGCCCCAGCATTTT.

In this sample, this clonotype turned up a few times. The rearrangement links TRBV4-3 to TRBJ1-1; D gene ambiguous. CDR1 LGHNA and CDR2 YSLEER come from the germline V gene. V was trimmed by 1 base and J by 4 bases, leaving 10 bases between them. The CDR3 totals 14 residues. CDR3: CASSQARAGTEAFF. The CDR3, as DNA: TGCGCCAGCAGCCAAGCTCGGGCGGGCACTGAAGCTTTCTTT.

This clonotype was seen only a few times. The CDR3 DNA reads as TGTGCCAGCAGGTCTCAGTCCTATGGCTACACCTTC. Amino acids: CASRSQSYGYTF. J is TRBJ1-2 and V is TRBV7-9, with unresolved D. Germline CDR1 and CDR2: SEHNR and FQNEAQ (reference sequence). This CDR3 spans 12 amino acids. Deletions cut 6 bases from V and 4 bases from J, with 9 bases between.

This clonotype was recorded a few times. The rearrangement joins TRBV6-2 or TRBV6-3 to TRBJ2-1; D gene unclear. Germline V gene data show CDR1 as MNHEY and CDR2 as SVGEGT. Between the trimmed V and J ends, which lost 2 bases and 2 bases, there was a span of 13 bases. The CDR3 is made up of 16 amino acids. The CDR3 is CASSYAALPPYNEQFF. CDR3 DNA: TGTGCCAGCAGTTACGCAGCTCTCCCTCCCTACAATGAGCAGTTCTTC.

The chain carries TRBV9 and TRBJ1-5; 8 bases line up with TRBD1. The length of the CDR3 is 13 residues. The V segment lost 4 bases and the J segment 5 bases; nucleotides outside the gene matches: 2. Germline lookup yields CDR1 SGDLS and CDR2 YYNGEE. The CDR3 loop reads CASSSRGHQPQHF. CDR3 in DNA: TGTGCCAGCAGCTCCAGGGGGCATCAGCCCCAGCATTTT.

This clonotype was observed many times. The V gene is TRBV10-3, the J gene TRBJ2-3; 10 bases line up with TRBD2. The CDR3 length is 16 residues. J was trimmed by 2 bases and V by 2 bases; bases with no gene match: 4. Germline values: CDR1 ENHRY, CDR2 SYGVKD. CDR3 in amino acids: CAISEPSGGVTDTQYF. As DNA, the CDR3 is TGTGCCATCAGTGAGCCAAGCGGGGGGGTCACAGATACGCAGTATTTT.

This chain joins TRBV28 and TRBJ2-6; no definite D call. The germline gives CDR1 MDHEN, CDR2 SYDVKM. This CDR3 spans 16 amino acids. Deletions cut 3 bases from V and 2 bases from J, with 11 bases between. The CDR3 coding sequence is TGTGCCAGCAGTTTGTTCGGCGGTCCTGGGGCCAACGTCCTGACTTTC. Protein sequence: CASSLFGGPGANVLTF.

A few counts support this clonotype. V gene TRBV6-2 or TRBV6-3 combines with J gene TRBJ2-1, with TRBD2 identical over 10 bases. The CDR3 contains 16 residues. Trimming cost V 7 bases and J 7 bases; bases outside gene matches: 13. Germline assignment: CDR1 MNHEY and CDR2 SVGEGT. The CDR3 nucleotides are TGTGCCAGCAAACGGTTAAGTACTAGCGGGGTTAATGAGCAGTTCTTC. This encodes CASKRLSTSGVNEQFF.